This T cell receptor (beta chain) originates from a study of T cell repertoires in cytomegalovirus infection. Study-wide background: Use of recently identified HLA-C-restricted and well-studied HLA-B-restricted CMV epitopes was part of the study.

One entry per CDR3 protein, called by TCRdb with MiXCR from the reads. Among approximately 990,000 distinct CDR3 sequences, 25% to 40% were seen once, and the ten largest hold over 10%. This clonotype appeared many times. Its antigen is unidentified. The CDR3 covers 15 residues. Per germline, CDR1 SGHTA and CDR2 FQGNSA. V dropped 3 bases and J dropped 5 bases, with 14 bases sitting between them. This clonotype was sampled from a human donor in good health (CMV status not recorded). Some clones in this sample may be carry-over from other donors' samples. The chain has TRBV7-2 and TRBJ2-1; D might be TRBD1 or TRBD2, each matching 5 bases. The sample here was cultured CD8+ T cells from PBMCs, taken from culture after CMV antigen stimulation. In DNA, the CDR3 is TGTGCCAGCAGCTTCCGGGACGCCCACAACAATGAGCAGTTCTTC. The encoded protein is CASSFRDAHNNEQFF.